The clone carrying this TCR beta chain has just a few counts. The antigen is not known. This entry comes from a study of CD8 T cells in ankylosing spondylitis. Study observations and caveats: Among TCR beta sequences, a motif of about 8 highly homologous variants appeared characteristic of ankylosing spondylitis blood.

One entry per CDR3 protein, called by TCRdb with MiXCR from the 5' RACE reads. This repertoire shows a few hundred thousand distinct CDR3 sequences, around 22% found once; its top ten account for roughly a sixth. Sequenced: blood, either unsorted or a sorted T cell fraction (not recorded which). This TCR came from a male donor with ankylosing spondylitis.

The CDR3 DNA is TGCAGCGTTGATGTCAGGGCTGGCGAGCAGTACTTC. Its translation: CSVDVRAGEQYF. V is TRBV29-1 and J is TRBJ2-7; D possibly corresponds to TRBD1 (5 bases). Germline lookup yields CDR1 SQVTM and CDR2 ANQGSEA. The CDR3 is made up of 12 amino acids. Trimming took off 3 bases at V and 6 bases at J, with 12 bases between the two ends.